This TCR beta chain is drawn from a study of shared clonotypes between healthy human individuals. General observations from the study: Memory subsets had estimated richness that was generally smaller than that of naive subsets.

Per the original data handling: Sequence data from immunoSEQ were junction-only and lacked quality scores; consequently, filtering differed. Using immunoSEQ multiplex PCR, the repertoire was profiled, and TCRdb retains in-frame clones only, with some absent. V and J calls and clone size are those listed in that table; D and trimming were worked out from the DNA. The sample contains around 2,000,000 clones, 85% to 95% of which appear only once. CD45RO-negative CD8 cells positively selected for CCR7 made up the naive population, which excluded terminally differentiated effector memory CD45RA+ cells. This CDR3 has 15 amino acids. Germline V gene data show CDR1 as PRHDT and CDR2 as FYEKMQ (reference sequence). With 3 bases removed from V and 2 bases from J, the gap between germline ends came to 11 bases. On this clone itself: Its target is not known.

This clonotype was sampled from a man younger than 30 in good health. The chain joins TRBV13 to TRBJ1-3, with a weak D call TRBD1 (5 bases). The sequenced material came from naive CD8+ T cells sorted from blood. The CDR3 sequence: CASSLRGVAGNTIYF. CDR3 nucleotides: TGTGCCAGCAGCTTGCGGGGGGTGGCTGGAAACACCATATATTTT.